This record concerns one T cell receptor beta chain sequence. The sample originates from a study of blood T cell repertoires in COVID-19. A Seattle source enrolled patients during active infection and followed them longitudinally. Trimming cost V 6 bases and J 7 bases; bases outside gene matches: 8. Looked up from germline, CDR1 is KGHSH and CDR2 is LQKENI. The CDR3 runs 14 residues. Sequencing used immunoSEQ multiplex PCR; TCRdb keeps in-frame clones, though not all of them. This sample carries about 65,000 clones, approximately 80% of them seen once, and the ten largest clones take 10%. The gene calls are TRBV18 and TRBJ2-2; TRBD1 aligns across 7 bases. Sample: peripheral blood. The sequence derives from a man aged 45-60 years with COVID-19, enrolled during active disease. DNA for the CDR3: TGTGCCAGCTCCCTCACAGGGGTGATCGGGGAGCTGTTTTTT. It yields the protein CASSLTGVIGELFF.